The sequence of this TCR beta chain was determined in a study of identical twins. Study findings and constraints: Invariant MAIT and iNKT cells are populations that could partly confound zero-insertion analyses.

Healthy Caucasian donors formed the entire cohort. Unique molecular identifiers were present on the cDNA, and a universal primer site came from template switching. TCRdb passed the 5' RACE reads through MiXCR, listing each CDR3 protein once. The data show roughly 1.6 million distinct CDR3 sequences, less than 40% seen once. Trimming took off 2 bases at V and 8 bases at J, with 15 bases between the two ends. The CDR3 has 14 residues. Germline V gene sequence: CDR1 LGHNA, CDR2 YNFKEQ. For this clonotype: What it binds is not known.

The sequenced material came from cord blood. The rearrangement joins TRBV4-2 to TRBJ1-1, with a tentative D call TRBD1 (5 bases). The receptor comes from a newborn girl in good health. The CDR3, as DNA: TGTGCCAGCAGCCAATATGTGATCCAGGGCGAAGCTTTCTTT. It specifies CASSQYVIQGEAFF.